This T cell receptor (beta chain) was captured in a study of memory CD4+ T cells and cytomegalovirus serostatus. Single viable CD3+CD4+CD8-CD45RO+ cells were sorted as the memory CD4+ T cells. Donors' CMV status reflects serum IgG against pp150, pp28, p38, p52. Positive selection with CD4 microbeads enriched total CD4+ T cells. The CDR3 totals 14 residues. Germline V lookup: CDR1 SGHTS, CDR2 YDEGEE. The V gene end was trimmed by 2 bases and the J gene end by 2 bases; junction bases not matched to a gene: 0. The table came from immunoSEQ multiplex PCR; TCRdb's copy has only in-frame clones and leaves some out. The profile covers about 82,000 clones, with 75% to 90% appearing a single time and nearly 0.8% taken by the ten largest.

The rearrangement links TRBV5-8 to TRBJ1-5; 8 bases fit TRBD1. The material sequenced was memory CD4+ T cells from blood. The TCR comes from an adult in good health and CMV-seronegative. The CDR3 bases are TGTGCCAGCAGCTTACAGGGGGGCAATCAGCCCCAGCATTTT. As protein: CASSLQGGNQPQHF.